This T cell receptor beta chain was sequenced for a study of blood T cell repertoires in COVID-19. Data came from immunoSEQ multiplex PCR; TCRdb stores just in-frame clones and leaves some out. Of approximately 500,000 clones in the sample, about 88% were seen once. Per germline, CDR1 SGHDT and CDR2 YYEEEE. Trimming removed 3 bases at V and 3 bases at J, with 10 bases between. The CDR3 spans 14 residues. The chain recombines TRBV5-6 with TRBJ2-1; maybe TRBD1 (5 bases). The source of this sequence is a woman aged 50 to 60 with COVID-19, enrolled during active disease. The material sequenced was peripheral blood. The CDR3 region has the DNA TGTGCCAGCAGCTGGGGCAGGGTCTACAATGAGCAGTTCTTC. Translating gives CASSWGRVYNEQFF.